The rows below give T cell receptor beta chains drawn from one sample of a study of T cells after yellow fever vaccination. TCRdb analysed the 5' RACE reads with MiXCR anew, one entry per CDR3 protein. The sample includes some 130,000 distinct CDR3 sequences, less than 8.5% of them seen just once. The source material was CD4+ T cells sorted from PBMCs, sampled 10 days after the yellow fever booster vaccination. The source is a man aged 30-40 years who received the YFV17D yellow fever vaccine. CDR3s include the opening cysteine and the closing phenylalanine or tryptophan. Each record gives: D gene, V gene, clone size, J gene, CDR3 protein, CDR3 DNA. D genes are given only for firm matches. Clone size is not always given. Where it is, it says once, few, many or a class for expanded clones.

D: TRBD2
V: TRBV6-1
size: NA
J: TRBJ2-3
CDR3: CASHPHQKRGNTDTQYF
DNA: TGTGCCAGCCACCCCCACCAAAAGCGGGGAAACACAGATACGCAGTATTTT

D: NA
V: TRBV29-1
size: many
J: TRBJ1-2
CDR3: CSGRLSTEGYTF
DNA: TGCAGCGGGAGACTTTCTACGGAGGGCTACACCTTC

D: NA
V: TRBV3-1
size: few
J: TRBJ2-6
CDR3: CASSSTSGANVLTF
DNA: TGTGCCAGCAGCTCCACCTCTGGGGCCAACGTCCTGACTTTC

D: NA
V: TRBV7-2
size: many
J: TRBJ2-1
CDR3: CASSSGGTYNEQFF
DNA: TGTGCCAGCAGCTCTGGGGGGACTTACAATGAGCAGTTCTTC

D: NA
V: TRBV11-2
size: many
J: TRBJ2-1
CDR3: CASSLEEGVSNEQFF
DNA: TGTGCCAGCAGCTTAGAGGAGGGGGTCTCTAATGAGCAGTTCTTC

D: NA
V: TRBV5-8
size: many
J: TRBJ2-3
CDR3: CASSLVAIMPSASDTQYF
DNA: TGTGCCAGCAGCTTGGTGGCGATCATGCCCTCGGCGTCGGATACGCAGTATTTT

D: TRBD1
V: TRBV4-3
size: few
J: TRBJ2-7
CDR3: CASSLAWGTGHYEQYF
DNA: TGCGCCAGCAGCCTCGCTTGGGGGACAGGCCACTACGAGCAGTACTTC

D: NA
V: TRBV6-2/TRBV6-3
size: few
J: TRBJ2-7
CDR3: CASSYSGPYEQYF
DNA: TGTGCCAGCAGTTACTCGGGTCCCTACGAGCAGTACTTC

D: NA
V: TRBV10-2
size: few
J: TRBJ2-5
CDR3: CASSALPRETQYF
DNA: TGCGCCAGCAGTGCCTTACCTAGGGAGACCCAGTACTTC

D: NA
V: TRBV29-1
size: many
J: TRBJ1-1
CDR3: CSVGTHRDTEAFF
DNA: TGCAGCGTCGGGACGCATAGAGACACTGAAGCTTTCTTT

D: TRBD2
V: TRBV7-2
size: many
J: TRBJ2-7
CDR3: CASSSSGRASEQYF
DNA: TGTGCCAGCAGCTCTAGCGGGAGGGCCTCCGAGCAGTACTTC

D: NA
V: TRBV25-1
size: NA
J: TRBJ2-3
CDR3: CASSVRDTQYF
DNA: TGTGCCAGCAGTGTTCGTGATACGCAGTATTTT

D: TRBD2
V: TRBV29-1
size: many
J: TRBJ2-7
CDR3: CSASVAGGIYEQYF
DNA: TGCAGCGCGAGCGTAGCGGGAGGAATCTACGAGCAGTACTTC

D: NA
V: TRBV2
size: many
J: TRBJ2-3
CDR3: CASMRVSRADTQYF
DNA: TGTGCCAGCATGAGAGTCTCCCGTGCGGATACGCAGTATTTT

D: TRBD1
V: TRBV11-2
size: many
J: TRBJ2-7
CDR3: CASSLVVGQGPREQYF
DNA: TGTGCCAGCAGCTTAGTGGTTGGACAGGGGCCACGGGAGCAGTACTTC

D: NA
V: TRBV6-5
size: many
J: TRBJ1-1
CDR3: CASSYFTGYTEAFF
DNA: TGTGCCAGCAGTTACTTCACAGGGTATACTGAAGCTTTCTTT

D: NA
V: TRBV12-3/TRBV12-4
size: many
J: TRBJ2-1
CDR3: CASSSGGAPYNEQFF
DNA: TGTGCCAGCAGTTCCGGCGGGGCCCCCTACAATGAGCAGTTCTTC

D: NA
V: TRBV5-6
size: many
J: TRBJ2-7
CDR3: CASSLGEGYEQYF
DNA: TGTGCCAGCAGCTTGGGGGAAGGCTACGAGCAGTACTTC

D: NA
V: TRBV20-1
size: few
J: TRBJ2-1
CDR3: CSPKGNEQFF
DNA: TGCAGTCCCAAAGGCAATGAGCAGTTCTTC

D: NA
V: TRBV13
size: many
J: TRBJ2-7
CDR3: CASSHRPSSYEQYF
DNA: TGTGCCAGCAGTCATCGTCCTAGCTCCTACGAGCAGTACTTC

D: NA
V: TRBV5-1
size: many
J: TRBJ2-7
CDR3: CASSFGNYEQYF
DNA: TGCGCCAGCAGCTTCGGCAACTACGAGCAGTACTTC

D: NA
V: TRBV28
size: many
J: TRBJ2-2
CDR3: CASSLPAANTGELFF
DNA: TGTGCCAGCAGTTTACCAGCCGCGAACACCGGGGAGCTGTTTTTT

D: NA
V: TRBV2
size: many
J: TRBJ2-1
CDR3: CASRPGRNNEQFF
DNA: TGTGCCAGCAGACCGGGACGAAACAATGAGCAGTTCTTC

D: NA
V: TRBV7-6
size: NA
J: TRBJ2-7
CDR3: CASSLEPGQTYEQYF
DNA: TGTGCCAGCAGCTTAGAACCGGGACAAACCTACGAGCAGTACTTC

D: NA
V: TRBV7-9
size: many
J: TRBJ2-2
CDR3: CASRIENTGELFF
DNA: TGTGCCAGCAGGATAGAGAACACCGGGGAGCTGTTTTTT

D: NA
V: TRBV12-3/TRBV12-4
size: many
J: TRBJ2-2
CDR3: CASSLGAGGELFF
DNA: TGTGCCAGCAGTTTAGGGGCTGGCGGGGAGCTGTTTTTT

D: TRBD2
V: TRBV20-1
size: few
J: TRBJ2-3
CDR3: CSASSPSGTSTDTQYF
DNA: TGCAGTGCTAGTTCGCCTAGCGGTACTAGCACAGATACGCAGTATTTT

D: NA
V: TRBV5-4
size: many
J: TRBJ2-7
CDR3: CASSSDSSTGYEQYF
DNA: TGTGCCAGCAGCTCGGACAGTTCTACGGGGTACGAGCAGTACTTC

D: NA
V: TRBV5-1
size: NA
J: TRBJ2-5
CDR3: CASTASPQGFRETQYF
DNA: TGCGCCAGCACCGCCTCCCCTCAGGGGTTTCGAGAGACCCAGTACTTC

D: NA
V: TRBV5-1
size: many
J: TRBJ2-3
CDR3: CASSSRPSTDTQYF
DNA: TGCGCCAGCAGCTCTCGGCCGTCCACAGATACGCAGTATTTT

D: NA
V: TRBV28
size: few
J: TRBJ1-2
CDR3: CAIPLYGYTF
DNA: TGTGCCATCCCCCTCTATGGCTACACCTTC

D: TRBD2
V: TRBV5-6
size: many
J: TRBJ2-7
CDR3: CASTFTAGVTYEQYF
DNA: TGTGCCAGCACCTTTACAGCGGGGGTCACCTACGAGCAGTACTTC

D: TRBD2
V: TRBV20-1
size: many
J: TRBJ2-5
CDR3: CSAINPGLARETQYF
DNA: TGCAGTGCCATCAACCCGGGACTAGCACGAGAGACCCAGTACTTC

D: TRBD2
V: TRBV28
size: many
J: TRBJ2-1
CDR3: CASFGRAETVEQFF
DNA: TGTGCCAGCTTCGGGAGGGCCGAGACCGTTGAGCAGTTCTTC

D: NA
V: TRBV12-3/TRBV12-4
size: many
J: TRBJ2-7
CDR3: CASSFEYEQYF
DNA: TGTGCCAGCAGTTTCGAGTACGAGCAGTACTTC

D: NA
V: TRBV7-2
size: many
J: TRBJ2-1
CDR3: CASSLQGSDNEQFF
DNA: TGTGCCAGCAGCCTACAGGGTTCGGACAATGAGCAGTTCTTC

D: TRBD2
V: TRBV20-1
size: many
J: TRBJ2-3
CDR3: CSADGLAGGSADTQYF
DNA: TGCAGTGCCGACGGACTAGCGGGAGGTTCGGCGGATACGCAGTATTTT

D: TRBD2
V: TRBV27
size: few
J: TRBJ2-7
CDR3: CASRLGTTSYEQYF
DNA: TGTGCCAGCAGACTAGGGACTACCTCCTACGAGCAGTACTTC

D: NA
V: TRBV3-1
size: few
J: TRBJ1-4
CDR3: CASSPPLSGEKLFF
DNA: TGTGCCAGCAGCCCTCCCCTTTCGGGTGAAAAACTGTTTTTT

D: NA
V: TRBV12-3/TRBV12-4
size: many
J: TRBJ2-1
CDR3: CASSLLHNEQFF
DNA: TGTGCCAGCAGCCTTCTACACAATGAGCAGTTCTTC

D: NA
V: TRBV15
size: few
J: TRBJ2-5
CDR3: CATSRDPPGRGETQYF
DNA: TGTGCCACCAGCAGAGATCCCCCAGGGAGAGGGGAGACCCAGTACTTC

D: TRBD1
V: TRBV28
size: many
J: TRBJ1-5
CDR3: CASSLSTGGLSNQPQHF
DNA: TGTGCCAGCAGTTTATCTACAGGGGGATTAAGCAATCAGCCCCAGCATTTT

D: TRBD1
V: TRBV6-2/TRBV6-3
size: many
J: TRBJ1-5
CDR3: CASSSRQGNQPQHF
DNA: TGTGCCAGCAGTTCCCGACAGGGTAATCAGCCCCAGCATTTT

D: NA
V: TRBV7-2
size: NA
J: TRBJ1-6
CDR3: CASSLAQGMGSPLHF
DNA: TGTGCCAGCAGCTTAGCGCAGGGGATGGGTTCACCCCTCCACTTT

D: TRBD2
V: TRBV5-5
size: NA
J: TRBJ2-5
CDR3: CASSFGAGANQETQYF
DNA: TGTGCCAGCAGCTTCGGGGCGGGAGCGAACCAAGAGACCCAGTACTTC

D: TRBD2
V: TRBV12-3/TRBV12-4
size: many
J: TRBJ2-2
CDR3: CASSLRLAGTGELFF
DNA: TGTGCCAGCAGTTTGCGACTAGCGGGTACCGGGGAGCTGTTTTTT

D: NA
V: TRBV29-1
size: many
J: TRBJ2-3
CDR3: CSVGDTQYF
DNA: TGCAGCGTTGGTGATACGCAGTATTTT

D: NA
V: TRBV29-1
size: many
J: TRBJ2-5
CDR3: CSAQSGVETQYF
DNA: TGCAGCGCCCAGTCGGGCGTGGAGACCCAGTACTTC

D: NA
V: TRBV15
size: many
J: TRBJ2-1
CDR3: CATSRGGGVYNEQFF
DNA: TGTGCCACCAGCAGGGGGGGAGGAGTCTACAATGAGCAGTTCTTC

D: NA
V: TRBV12-3/TRBV12-4
size: NA
J: TRBJ2-7
CDR3: CAKTPNSSYEQYF
DNA: TGTGCCAAAACGCCAAATAGCTCCTACGAGCAGTACTTC

D: NA
V: TRBV20-1
size: many
J: TRBJ2-7
CDR3: CSANRGRVSYEQYF
DNA: TGCAGTGCTAACCGGGGCAGGGTCTCCTACGAGCAGTACTTC

D: NA
V: TRBV29-1
size: many
J: TRBJ2-1
CDR3: CSAQMSREGEQFF
DNA: TGCAGCGCCCAGATGAGCCGGGAAGGTGAGCAGTTCTTC

D: NA
V: TRBV7-2
size: many
J: TRBJ1-1
CDR3: CASRTSYGTVNTEAFF
DNA: TGTGCCAGCAGGACCTCCTACGGGACGGTGAACACTGAAGCTTTCTTT

D: TRBD2
V: TRBV6-5
size: few
J: TRBJ2-5
CDR3: CASSSGLAGAQGTQYF
DNA: TGTGCCAGCAGTTCCGGACTAGCGGGAGCCCAGGGGACCCAGTACTTC

D: TRBD2
V: TRBV10-3
size: many
J: TRBJ2-3
CDR3: CAISESKVSGMTDTQYF
DNA: TGTGCCATCAGTGAGTCGAAGGTTAGCGGGATGACAGATACGCAGTATTTT